Only a few counts were recorded for the clone carrying this T cell receptor beta chain. The sample belongs to a study of T-cell memory formation after mild COVID-19. One entry per CDR3 protein results from TCRdb running MiXCR on the 5' RACE reads. The sample includes nearly 250,000 distinct CDR3 sequences, 15% seen only once; the top ten take under 2.5%. The source material was PBMCs or a T cell subset sorted from them (not recorded which). The sequence was collected from an adult woman who had mild COVID-19 (a few samples of this study predate the infection). Cell type and time point are not known.

CDR3 in amino acids: CASRPGQLLFSGNTIYF. The CDR3 DNA follows: TGTGCCAGCAGGCCCGGACAGCTCCTGTTCTCTGGAAACACCATATATTTT. The chain carries TRBV12-3 or TRBV12-4 and TRBJ1-3; possibly TRBD1 for D (6 bases). The CDR3 totals 17 residues. The germline V and J ends were trimmed by 6 bases and 0 bases, with 18 bases remaining between them.